Considering frequency, the clone carrying this TCR beta chain is medium-sized. Antigen unknown. The read falls 3 residues short of the CDR3 end, and the missing part is taken from the germline J gene. These data belong to a study of T cells in women clearing cervical HPV infection. Study overall: Controls gave blood once infection was undetectable; cases at lesion identification. Study results and limitations: Timing of associations relative to infection is unclear; T-cell subsets were not isolated. Combining TCR richness with V gene abundances gave roughly 0.8 AUC.

This table comes from immunoSEQ multiplex PCR, and its TCRdb copy is limited to in-frame clones, with some not included. This sample's clone table lists 20,000 to 25,000 clones. Germline V lookup: CDR1 SGHVS, CDR2 FQNEAQ. The CDR3 has 15 residues. V gave up 6 bases and J gave up 2 bases, with 13 bases separating them. HPV was found by MY09/MY11 PCR and dot-blot genotyping. Specimen: blood buffy coat. The gene calls are TRBV7-8 and TRBJ1-4; weak D call: TRBD1 (5 bases). This receptor was taken from a woman aged 18 to 69 with a cervical HPV16 infection that either progressed to CIN3+ or cleared (not recorded which). CDR3 bases read: TGTGCCAGCAGGGGCAGGGATGGTACTAATGAAAAA. It is translated as CASRGRDGTNEK. The entire CDR3 sequence reads CASRGRDGTNEKLFF.